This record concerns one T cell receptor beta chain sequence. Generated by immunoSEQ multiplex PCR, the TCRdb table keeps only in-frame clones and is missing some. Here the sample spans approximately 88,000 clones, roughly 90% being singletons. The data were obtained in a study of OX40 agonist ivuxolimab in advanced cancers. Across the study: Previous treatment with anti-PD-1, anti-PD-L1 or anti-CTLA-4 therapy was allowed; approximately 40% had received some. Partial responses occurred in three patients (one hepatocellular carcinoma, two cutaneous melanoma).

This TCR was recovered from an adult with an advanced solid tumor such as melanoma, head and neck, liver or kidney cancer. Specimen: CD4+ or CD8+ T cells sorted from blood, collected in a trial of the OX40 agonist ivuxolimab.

For the CDR3, the DNA is TGTGCCAGCAGTTACTCGAGGAGGACTGAAGCTTTCTTT. It encodes CASSYSRRTEAFF. The chain carries TRBV6-6 and TRBJ1-1; D gene unclear. V was pared by 0 bases and J by 5 bases, with 7 bases between. Per germline, CDR1 MNHNY and CDR2 SVGAGI (reference sequence). CDR3 size: 13 residues.